This passage covers 17 T cell receptor beta chains from one sample sequenced in a study of cytomegalovirus exposure and HLA in healthy donors. Profiled with immunoSEQ multiplex PCR; TCRdb holds only in-frame clones, not every one. Among under 200,000 clones listed, 80% to 85% were seen once. Sequencing was carried out using PBMCs. The receptors derive from a woman aged 25 to 39 in good health and CMV-seronegative.

The chain uses TRBV30 and TRBJ1-1; no clear D. The CDR3 loop spans 14 amino acids. Germline V CDR1 and CDR2: GTSNPN, SVGIG (reference sequence). V shed 1 base and J shed 5 bases, with 14 bases lying between them. CDR3 loop: CAWSGLYKTTEAFF. The CDR3 nucleotides read TGTGCCTGGAGTGGATTATATAAGACAACTGAAGCTTTCTTT.

The gene calls are TRBV6-1 and TRBJ1-1; TRBD1 agrees at 9 bases. The CDR3 runs 15 residues. J gave up 4 bases and V 3 bases, and 6 bases lay outside the gene matches. Per the germline V gene, CDR1 is MNHNS and CDR2 is SASEGT. CDR3 nucleotides: TGTGCCAGCAGTGAGCGGACAGGGGTGGTCACTGAAGCTTTCTTT. It encodes CASSERTGVVTEAFF.

This clone was picked up a small number of times. This chain joins TRBV15 and TRBJ1-5; TRBD1 aligns across 9 bases. Per germline, CDR1 LNHNV and CDR2 YYDKDF (reference sequence). This CDR3 comprises 15 residues. With 5 bases clipped from V and 7 bases from J, the junction kept 9 bases outside the gene matches. CDR3 sequence: CATSPGTGTRQPQHF. DNA of the CDR3: TGTGCCACCAGCCCCGGGACAGGGACTAGGCAGCCCCAGCATTTT.

V is TRBV7-6 and J is TRBJ1-2; D gene ambiguous. The CDR3 is 15 residues long. V dropped 1 base and J dropped 0 bases, with 9 bases sitting between them. Germline CDR1 reads SGHVS; CDR2 reads FNYEAQ. The CDR3 DNA follows: TGTGCCAGCAGCTTAGGCGGGATAGCTAACTATGGCTACACCTTC. Translating it yields CASSLGGIANYGYTF.

This clone occurred a few times. The V gene is TRBV28, the J gene TRBJ2-7; D might be TRBD2 (7 bases). V shed 6 bases and J shed 7 bases, with 19 bases lying between them. CDR1 is MDHEN and CDR2 is SYDVKM in the germline V gene. The CDR3 length is 14 residues. The CDR3 here is CASRPGGGPWEQYF. The CDR3 DNA reads TGTGCCAGCAGGCCTGGGGGGGGCCCCTGGGAGCAGTACTTC.

The gene calls are TRBV4-1 and TRBJ2-5; TRBD1 aligns across 8 bases. Germline CDR1 MGHRA, CDR2 YSYEKL. The CDR3 length is 16 residues. The trim removed 1 base at V and 2 bases at J, leaving 6 bases unmatched. As DNA, the CDR3 is TGCGCCAGCAGCCAAGCGTCCGGGACAGGACAAGAGACCCAGTACTTC. It codes for CASSQASGTGQETQYF.

The chain is built from TRBV30 and TRBJ1-4; D gene unclear. CDR1 is GTSNPN, CDR2 SVGIG, per germline (reference sequence). The CDR3 totals 11 residues. The V end was cut by 1 base, the J end by 14 bases, with 11 bases between. CDR3 residues: CAWSGARLLFF. The DNA of the CDR3 is TGTGCCTGGAGTGGGGCCCGCTTGCTGTTTTTT.

This chain links TRBV19 with TRBJ1-1, with D possibly matching TRBD1 (5 bases). The CDR3 length is 13 residues. Between the trimmed V and J ends, which lost 7 bases and 3 bases, there was a span of 12 bases. Looked up from germline, CDR1 is LNHDA and CDR2 is SQIVND (reference sequence). The CDR3 reads CASTFGHHTEAFF. The CDR3 bases are TGTGCCAGTACTTTCGGACACCACACTGAAGCTTTCTTT.

The chain recombines TRBV19 with TRBJ1-4; 8 positions agree with TRBD1. The CDR3 is 16 residues long. The trim removed 8 bases at V and 0 bases at J, leaving 8 bases unmatched. Germline V gives CDR1 LNHDA, CDR2 SQIVND (reference sequence). CDR3 in amino acids: CASSQDRVSTNEKLFF. CDR3 sequence (DNA): TGTGCCAGTTCCCAGGACAGGGTATCAACTAATGAAAAACTGTTTTTT.

In its sample, this clone was seen once. This chain links TRBV2 with TRBJ2-3, with D perhaps TRBD2 (6 bases). CDR3 length: 15 residues. Germline V gene lookup returns CDR1 SNHLY and CDR2 FYNNEI. V gave up 6 bases and J gave up 4 bases, with 17 bases separating them. The CDR3 bases are TGTGCCAGCAGCCCGAGACTAGGTGGTGCAGATACGCAGTATTTT. Protein product: CASSPRLGGADTQYF.

CDR3 sequence (DNA): TGTGCCAGCTCACCTACGGCAGGGTCTTACAATGAGCAGTTCTTC. Protein product: CASSPTAGSYNEQFF. The chain couples TRBV18 to TRBJ2-1; possibly TRBD1 for D (5 bases). This CDR3 has 15 residues. The germline V gene encodes CDR1 KGHSH and CDR2 LQKENI. With 3 bases removed from V and 4 bases from J, the gap between germline ends came to 13 bases.

This chain connects TRBV6-5 to TRBJ1-1; D might be TRBD1 (6 bases). Germline CDR1 reads MNHEY; CDR2 reads SVGAGI. The CDR3 is 15 residues long. V lost 10 bases and J 3 bases, leaving 21 bases between the germline ends. In DNA, the CDR3 is TGTGCCACCTGGGGGGGGGCAGGCGGGGACACTGAAGCTTTCTTT. Its protein is CATWGGAGGDTEAFF.

The chain carries TRBV9 and TRBJ2-2; 7 bases fit TRBD1. CDR1 is SGDLS and CDR2 is YYNGEE in the germline V gene. The V and J ends lost 0 bases and 1 base, in that order; junction bases with no gene match: 15. The CDR3 runs 20 residues. The CDR3 region has the DNA TGTGCCAGCAGCGTAGTAAGGGTCTTAGGGACAGCAGGGAACACCGGGGAGCTGTTTTTT. It encodes CASSVVRVLGTAGNTGELFF. The whole variable domain, filled in from reference TRBV9 and TRBJ2-2, reads DSGVTQTPKHLITATGQRVTLRCSPRSGDLSVYWYQQSLDQGLQFLIQYYNGEERAKGNILERFSAQQFPDLHSELNLSSLELGDSALYFCASSVVRVLGTAGNTGELFFGEGSRLTVL.

This clone was counted between two and nine times. V gene TRBV28 combines with J gene TRBJ1-1; 7 nucleotides line up with TRBD1. The CDR3 spans 14 residues. Germline V gives CDR1 MDHEN, CDR2 SYDVKM. The V and J ends lost 7 bases and 5 bases, in that order; junction bases with no gene match: 10. The CDR3 reads CASTAARGWTEAFF. In DNA, the CDR3 is TGTGCCAGCACCGCCGCCAGGGGGTGGACTGAAGCTTTCTTT.

V gene TRBV5-4 combines with J gene TRBJ1-6; possible D gene TRBD1, 6 bases. Germline V gene lookup returns CDR1 SGHNT and CDR2 YYREEE (reference sequence). Trimming pared 2 bases from V and 5 bases from J, leaving 11 bases between. This CDR3 has 15 residues. CDR3 loop: CASSLGGENNSPLHF. CDR3 nucleotides: TGTGCCAGCAGCTTAGGGGGTGAGAATAATTCACCCCTCCACTTT.

The chain couples TRBV4-1 to TRBJ1-2; D gene ambiguous. V gave up 4 bases and J gave up 3 bases, with 15 bases separating them. This CDR3 region has 15 residues. Germline V gene sequence: CDR1 MGHRA, CDR2 YSYEKL. DNA of the CDR3: TGCGCCAGCAGCCGCCCCGCGGGAGGTGACTATGGCTACACCTTC. It translates to CASSRPAGGDYGYTF.

This clone was seen a few times. CDR3 bases: TGTGCCAGCAGCTTAGCCGATCAGCCCCAGCATTTT. Protein: CASSLADQPQHF. This chain links TRBV13 with TRBJ1-5, with no clear D. With 1 base removed from V and 5 bases from J, the gap between germline ends came to 3 bases. CDR1 is PRHDT and CDR2 is FYEKMQ in the germline V gene (reference sequence). The CDR3 spans 12 residues.